Reported below is one T cell receptor (beta chain). Its antigen is not known. Patients with uncontrolled infections, other autoimmune diseases, pregnancy or lactation were excluded. From 10 ml of fresh peripheral blood, PBMCs were isolated. The TCR beta CDR3 regions underwent amplification using RNA transcripts as the source. The HTBI primer set served for first-round RT-PCR of the TCR CDR3. TCRdb re-called the multiplex PCR reads with MiXCR, one entry per CDR3 protein. Of a few hundred thousand distinct CDR3 sequences in the sample, 16% were seen once. This CDR3 is 13 amino acids long. Germline V lookup: CDR1 DFQATT, CDR2 SNEGSKA (reference sequence). The V and J ends lost 6 bases and 10 bases respectively, with 16 bases between them. The sample originates from a study of T cells in Graves' hyperthyroidism and ophthalmopathy. Study-wide findings and caveats: Most thyroid clonotypes expanded above 0.001 appeared in blood too. Progression to ophthalmopathy was predicted a median of approximately 6.4 months early.

This clonotype originated in a woman between 35 and 50 years old with Graves' ophthalmopathy. The chain uses TRBV20-1 and TRBJ1-6; D perhaps matches TRBD1 (6 bases). Sequences were obtained from blood. In DNA, the CDR3 is TGCAGTGCCCCCGGGACAACAGGATCACCCCTCCACTTT. Amino acid sequence: CSAPGTTGSPLHF.